These 32 T cell receptor beta chains share one sample of origin, sequenced in a study of regulatory T cells in long-lasting Graves disease. Time point: newly diagnosed GD, antithyroid drugs for less than 3 months. RNA extracted from PBMCs served as the sequencing template. To make TCR beta libraries, researchers used iRepertoire HTBI primers and Arm-PCR of CDR3 regions. TCRdb redid the calling of the multiplex PCR reads with MiXCR, one entry per CDR3 protein. The sample yields roughly 430,000 distinct CDR3 sequences, over 15% seen once. Separately, the same data were catalogued under a study of T cells in Graves' hyperthyroidism and ophthalmopathy.

The sequencing used peripheral blood mononuclear cells (PBMCs), collected at new diagnosis, from a patient treated with antithyroid drugs. The source of these receptors is a woman aged 25 to 39 with Graves disease.

CDR3 amino acids: CASSQVGRTGPNNEQFF. Written as DNA, the CDR3 is TGTGCCAGCAGCCAAGTCGGAAGGACAGGGCCTAACAATGAGCAGTTCTTC. The gene calls are TRBV3-1 and TRBJ2-1, with 8 bases matching TRBD1. This CDR3 has 17 amino acids. CDR1 is LGHDT, CDR2 YNNKEL, per germline (reference sequence). The J segment lost 5 bases and the V segment lost 1 base, leaving 10 bases of the junction unmatched.

This clonotype showed up many times. The rearrangement uses TRBV20-1 and TRBJ2-1, with 7 bases identical to TRBD2. The CDR3 length is 14 residues. CDR1 is DFQATT, CDR2 SNEGSKA, per germline (reference sequence). V was clipped by 3 bases and J by 2 bases; unmatched bases: 4. The CDR3 DNA follows: TGCAGTGCTAGCGCAGCGGGAACCTACAATGAGCAGTTCTTC. Protein product: CSASAAGTYNEQFF.

This clonotype appeared many times. The DNA of the CDR3 is TGTGCCAGCAGCCCCCAGGAGCGGGAGAACACCGGGGAGCTGTTTTTT. This sequence encodes CASSPQERENTGELFF. The chain combines TRBV4-2 with TRBJ2-2, with 7 positions matching TRBD2. There are 16 residues in the CDR3. Germline V gene sequence: CDR1 LGHNA, CDR2 YNFKEQ. The V and J ends lost 4 bases and 1 base, in that order; junction bases with no gene match: 6.

This clonotype has ten or more counts. The CDR3 DNA reads TGCAGTGCTAGGAGCCCCAGAGGCACAGATACGCAGTATTTT. Protein sequence: CSARSPRGTDTQYF. The gene calls are TRBV20-1 and TRBJ2-3; D gene unclear. The V gene's germline CDR1 is DFQATT and CDR2 SNEGSKA (reference sequence). This CDR3 region has 14 residues. Between the trimmed V and J ends, which lost 3 bases and 1 base, there was a span of 11 bases.

The rearrangement joins TRBV20-1 to TRBJ2-7; D call uncertain. The CDR3 runs to 17 residues. Looked up from germline, CDR1 is DFQATT and CDR2 is SNEGSKA (reference sequence). Trimming took off 0 bases at V and 0 bases at J, with 18 bases between the two ends. CDR3 region: CSARDLWAASGSYEQYF. The CDR3 DNA reads as TGCAGTGCTAGAGATCTCTGGGCCGCCTCGGGCTCCTACGAGCAGTACTTC.

A note on this clonotype: A clone one base away is much larger, so this may be a read error. The chain recombines TRBV6-2 or TRBV6-3 with TRBJ2-5; 7 bases are shared with TRBD2. The CDR3 length is 14 residues. After removal of 2 bases from V and 4 bases from J, the junction contained 4 bases not matched to a gene. Germline V gene lookup returns CDR1 MNHEY and CDR2 SVGEGT. The CDR3 DNA reads as TGTGCCAGCAGTTACCCTAGCGGCCCAGAGACCCAGTACTTC. Amino acids: CASSYPSGPETQYF.

With regard to this clonotype: This sequence is one base from a far larger clone and is likely a read error. The chain combines TRBV7-2 with TRBJ2-1, with 7 bases lining up with TRBD1. The germline CDR1 and CDR2 sequences are SGHTA and FQGNSA. Germline trimming cut 3 bases from V and 10 bases from J; bases unmatched to any gene: 6. The CDR3 totals 13 residues. CDR3 nucleotide sequence: TGTGCCAGCAGCTTTGGGACAGCGAGGGAGCAGTTCTTC. Translation: CASSFGTAREQFF.

The genes are TRBV5-1 and TRBJ2-1; 14 nucleotides line up with TRBD2. The V segment lost 5 bases and the J segment 8 bases; nucleotides outside the gene matches: 9. The CDR3 is 16 amino acids. CDR1 is SGHRS, CDR2 YFSETQ, per germline. The CDR3 nucleotides are TGCGCCAGCAGTCCAAGACTAGCGGGAGGGTGGGATGAGCAGTTCTTC. This gives the protein CASSPRLAGGWDEQFF.

This clonotype has a handful of counts. The chain has TRBV29-1 and TRBJ2-3; either TRBD1 or TRBD2 may fit D (5 bases each). Germline CDR1 SQVTM, CDR2 ANQGSEA. CDR3 length equals 14 residues. V lost 5 bases, J lost 2 bases, and 14 bases lay in between. The CDR3 sequence is CSVRPGPVTDTQYF. The DNA of the CDR3 is TGCAGCGTTAGACCGGGACCGGTCACAGATACGCAGTATTTT.

This clonotype was observed a few times. CDR3 loop: CASSPGTGLTNEKLFF. CDR3 DNA: TGTGCCAGCAGTCCCGGGACAGGGCTAACTAATGAAAAACTGTTTTTT. The chain links TRBV28 to TRBJ1-4; 9 positions match TRBD1. Trimming took 5 bases from V and 1 from J; bases not matched to a gene: 5. The CDR3 length is 16 residues. Germline values: CDR1 MDHEN, CDR2 SYDVKM. Together with reference TRBV28 and TRBJ1-4, the CDR3 gives the full variable domain: DVKVTQSSRYLVKRTGEKVFLECVQDMDHENMFWYRQDPGLGLRLIYFSYDVKMKEKGDIPEGYSVSREKKERFSLILESASTNQTSMYLCASSPGTGLTNEKLFFGSGTQLSVL.

This clonotype was detected only a few times. The chain recombines TRBV13 with TRBJ1-4; the match to TRBD1 covers 10 bases. The CDR3 has 14 residues. In germline, CDR1 is PRHDT, CDR2 FYEKMQ (reference sequence). The V and J ends lost 10 bases and 10 bases, in that order; junction bases with no gene match: 12. CDR3 sequence: CATAVGTGVGKLFF. The CDR3 bases are TGTGCCACTGCGGTGGGGACAGGGGTGGGAAAACTGTTTTTT.

This clonotype was recorded many times. This chain uses TRBV12-3 or TRBV12-4 with TRBJ1-5; D possibly corresponds to TRBD1 (5 bases). This CDR3 region has 14 residues. V lost 4 bases to trimming and J lost 4 bases, with 11 bases between them. CDR3 DNA sequence: TGTGCCAGCAGTTCGTGGGACCGAAATCAGCCCCAGCATTTT. Amino acids: CASSSWDRNQPQHF.

This chain joins TRBV7-6 and TRBJ2-1; D uncertain. The CDR3 spans 12 residues. V lost 5 bases, J lost 8 bases, and 10 bases lay in between. Germline V gene sequence: CDR1 SGHVS, CDR2 FNYEAQ. CDR3 coding DNA: TGTGCCAGCAGCGTGGAACACCATGAGCAGTTCTTC. It yields the protein CASSVEHHEQFF.

The sample holds many counts of this clonotype. The chain is built from TRBV11-2 and TRBJ2-1; TRBD2 matches at 7 bases. V was clipped by 0 bases and J by 4 bases; unmatched bases: 9. Germline lookup yields CDR1 SGHAT and CDR2 FQNNGV. The CDR3 extends over 17 amino acids. The CDR3 DNA sequence: TGTGCCAGCAGCTTAGATCTTATCCAGCGGGGTTACAATGAGCAGTTCTTC. It specifies CASSLDLIQRGYNEQFF.

A note on this clonotype: A read error is possible here, since a much larger clone lies one base away. CDR3 protein: CASREGPKETQYF. The DNA for the CDR3 is TGTGCCAGCAGGGAGGGCCCTAAGGAGACCCAGTACTTC. This chain joins TRBV6-1 and TRBJ2-5; D is possibly TRBD2 (6 bases). This CDR3 contains 13 residues. Germline lookup yields CDR1 MNHNS and CDR2 SASEGT. V was pared by 6 bases and J by 5 bases, with 13 bases between.

This clonotype appeared many times. The genes are TRBV7-2 and TRBJ2-1, with 10 bases lining up with TRBD1. Germline assignment: CDR1 SGHTA and CDR2 FQGNSA. J gave up 10 bases and V 6 bases, and 12 bases lay outside the gene matches. This CDR3 spans 15 amino acids. The CDR3 is CASRKGQGIEKEQFF. The DNA for the CDR3 is TGTGCCAGCAGAAAGGGACAGGGGATCGAAAAAGAGCAGTTCTTC.

This clonotype was observed at least ten times. This chain uses TRBV5-8 with TRBJ2-1; perhaps TRBD2 as D (6 bases). This CDR3 spans 15 amino acids. V was pared by 3 bases and J by 0 bases, with 10 bases between. Germline lookup yields CDR1 SGHTS and CDR2 YDEGEE. As DNA, the CDR3 is TGTGCCAGCAGCTCCTACGGGAGCTCCTACAATGAGCAGTTCTTC. Translated, it gives CASSSYGSSYNEQFF.

The table lists this clonotype with a few counts. The V call is TRBV20-1, the J call TRBJ1-5; maybe TRBD1 (5 bases). The CDR3 covers 14 residues. Germline CDR1 is DFQATT and CDR2 is SNEGSKA (reference sequence). V gave up 6 bases and J gave up 3 bases, with 15 bases separating them. CDR3 sequence: CSAIKGRVNQPQHF. The CDR3 DNA sequence: TGCAGTGCGATAAAGGGGCGGGTCAATCAGCCCCAGCATTTT.

This clonotype was picked up many times. The rearrangement links TRBV7-9 to TRBJ1-1, with D hard to call. The germline CDR1 and CDR2 sequences are SEHNR and FQNEAQ (reference sequence). V was trimmed by 3 bases and J by 1 base, leaving 6 bases between them. The CDR3 runs 13 residues. CDR3 in amino acids: CASSLTANTEAFF. CDR3 DNA: TGTGCCAGCAGCTTGACCGCGAACACTGAAGCTTTCTTT.

This clonotype was seen repeatedly, ten times or more. J is TRBJ2-4 and V is TRBV28; 9 positions match TRBD2. CDR1 MDHEN and CDR2 SYDVKM come from the germline V gene. V shed 8 bases, J shed 2 bases, and the junction held 7 bases outside the gene matches. The CDR3 has 15 amino acids. As DNA, the CDR3 is TGTGCCAGCCTTAGCGGGAGCGAGTCCAAAAACATTCAGTACTTC. Protein: CASLSGSESKNIQYF.

This clonotype has a count of ten or more. The V call is TRBV7-6, the J call TRBJ2-5, with a possible D match to TRBD2 (5 bases). CDR1 and CDR2 from the germline V gene are SGHVS and FNYEAQ. The V end was cut by 6 bases, the J end by 0 bases, with 20 bases between. The CDR3 totals 17 residues. As DNA, the CDR3 is TGTGCCAGCAGTCCCGTCTCGAGCGGCGGGTACCAAGAGACCCAGTACTTC. Protein product: CASSPVSSGGYQETQYF.

The V call is TRBV11-2, the J call TRBJ2-7; TRBD2 matches at 7 bases. Trimming cost V 3 bases and J 5 bases; bases outside gene matches: 10. Germline lookup yields CDR1 SGHAT and CDR2 FQNNGV. The CDR3 is 15 amino acids. The CDR3 is CASSFPTSWSNEQYF. CDR3 bases: TGTGCCAGCAGCTTCCCGACTAGCTGGAGCAACGAGCAGTACTTC.

There are many counts of this clonotype. The rearrangement uses TRBV7-9 and TRBJ1-1, with D perhaps matching TRBD1 (5 bases). Germline CDR1 is SEHNR and CDR2 is FQNEAQ (reference sequence). This CDR3 is 15 amino acids long. V gave up 1 base and J gave up 3 bases, with 12 bases separating them. The CDR3 is CASSLGQGSDTEAFF. CDR3 DNA: TGTGCCAGCAGCTTAGGTCAGGGCAGTGACACTGAAGCTTTCTTT. Filled out from reference TRBV7-9 and TRBJ1-1, the complete variable domain reads DTGVSQNPRHKITKRGQNVTFRCDPISEHNRLYWYRQTLGQGPEFLTYFQNEAQLEKSRLLSDRFSAERPKGSFSTLEIQRTEQGDSAMYLCASSLGQGSDTEAFFGQGTRLTVV.

This clonotype was counted at least ten times. The rearrangement uses TRBV7-9 and TRBJ1-1, with D perhaps TRBD1 (6 bases). V dropped 3 bases and J dropped 1 base, with 12 bases sitting between them. The V gene's germline CDR1 is SEHNR and CDR2 FQNEAQ (reference sequence). CDR3 size: 15 residues. This CDR3 is CASSLLDRRNTEAFF. The CDR3 DNA is TGTGCCAGCAGCTTGTTGGACAGACGGAACACTGAAGCTTTCTTT. The complete variable domain, with remaining parts taken from reference TRBV7-9 and TRBJ1-1, reads DTGVSQNPRHKITKRGQNVTFRCDPISEHNRLYWYRQTLGQGPEFLTYFQNEAQLEKSRLLSDRFSAERPKGSFSTLEIQRTEQGDSAMYLCASSLLDRRNTEAFFGQGTRLTVV.

In this sample, this clonotype turned up many times. The chain joins TRBV28 to TRBJ2-7; D is possibly TRBD2 (6 bases). V lost 4 bases and J 2 bases, leaving 15 bases between the germline ends. Germline V gene lookup returns CDR1 MDHEN and CDR2 SYDVKM. The CDR3 runs to 15 residues. CDR3 sequence (DNA): TGTGCCAGCAGTTCCCGGGGGTCCGGGGCCTACGAGCAGTACTTC. Protein product: CASSSRGSGAYEQYF.

This clonotype has ten or more counts. The rearrangement links TRBV27 to TRBJ1-2; possibly TRBD1 for D (6 bases). Trimming cost V 4 bases and J 4 bases, with 13 bases left between them. The CDR3 covers 14 residues. Germline lookup yields CDR1 MNHEY and CDR2 SMNVEV (reference sequence). CDR3 residues: CASSSTGGGYGYTF. The CDR3, as DNA: TGTGCCAGCAGTTCGACAGGCGGTGGCTATGGCTACACCTTC.

This clonotype was detected a few times. This chain connects TRBV5-1 to TRBJ2-7, with TRBD2 matching over 13 bases. Germline V gives CDR1 SGHRS, CDR2 YFSETQ. The CDR3 has 16 residues. With V trimmed by 2 bases and J by 6 bases, 8 bases remained unmatched. For the CDR3, the DNA is TGCGCCAGCAGCTTTGGTAGGACTAGCGGGAGACTCGAGCAGTACTTC. Translated: CASSFGRTSGRLEQYF.

A note on this clonotype: A read error may produce the germline difference seen at one junction end. J is TRBJ2-3 and V is TRBV7-2; perhaps TRBD2 as D (6 bases). The CDR3 contains 13 residues. From germline, CDR1 is SGHTA and CDR2 FQGNSA. CDR3 sequence: CASSLVLSGDGHF. CDR3 bases: TGTGCCAGCAGCTTAGTTCTTAGCGGCGACGGGCATTTT.

At least ten counts were recorded for this clonotype. The chain uses TRBV7-9 and TRBJ2-1; 12 nucleotides line up with TRBD2. The J segment lost 12 bases and the V segment lost 0 bases, leaving 24 bases of the junction unmatched. This CDR3 is 21 amino acids long. Looked up from germline, CDR1 is SEHNR and CDR2 is FQNEAQ (reference sequence). This chain's CDR3 is CASSLALRRGLAGNNLVGQFF. The DNA of the CDR3 is TGTGCCAGCAGCTTAGCCCTACGGCGCGGACTAGCGGGAAACAATCTTGTCGGGCAGTTCTTC. The entire variable domain, with the rest obtained from reference TRBV7-9 and TRBJ2-1, is as follows: DTGVSQNPRHKITKRGQNVTFRCDPISEHNRLYWYRQTLGQGPEFLTYFQNEAQLEKSRLLSDRFSAERPKGSFSTLEIQRTEQGDSAMYLCASSLALRRGLAGNNLVGQFFGPGTRLTVL.

V is TRBV19 and J is TRBJ1-2; the D is unclear. The CDR3 is 13 residues long. The ends were cut back, 5 bases at V and 2 bases at J, with 9 bases in the middle. From germline, CDR1 is LNHDA and CDR2 SQIVND (reference sequence). The CDR3 loop reads CASSARGNYGYTF. The CDR3 coding sequence is TGTGCCAGTAGTGCTCGGGGAAACTATGGCTACACCTTC.

V gene TRBV5-1 combines with J gene TRBJ1-1; 7 bases are shared with TRBD1. Germline V CDR1 and CDR2: SGHRS, YFSETQ. The CDR3 has 15 residues. The trim removed 4 bases at V and 1 base at J, leaving 7 bases unmatched. The CDR3 DNA reads TGCGCCAGCAGCCTATCCGGGACAGAGAACACTGAAGCTTTCTTT. It is translated as CASSLSGTENTEAFF.

This clonotype was seen ten or more times. V usage is TRBV20-1 and J usage is TRBJ2-7, with D maybe TRBD2 (6 bases). Germline V gene data show CDR1 as DFQATT and CDR2 as SNEGSKA (reference sequence). V was trimmed by 4 bases and J by 2 bases, leaving 15 bases between them. The CDR3 is 14 amino acids. The CDR3, as DNA: TGCAGTGCTAAGTTTCCGGGACTTCCCTACGAGCAGTACTTC. Amino acids: CSAKFPGLPYEQYF.